Following are 12 T cell receptor beta chains from one sample sequenced in a study of blood T cell repertoires in COVID-19. Only in-frame clones appear in the TCRdb table, and some are missing; sequencing was by immunoSEQ multiplex PCR. This sample has 35,000 to 40,000 clones; about 91% occur once, and the top ten carry approximately 7.2%. Sample: peripheral blood. The receptors stem from a human donor in a cohort sampled during active COVID-19.

This chain links TRBV5-1 with TRBJ2-7; D possibly corresponds to TRBD2 (6 bases). Germline V gene lookup returns CDR1 SGHRS and CDR2 YFSETQ. The CDR3 extends over 15 amino acids. V was cut by 0 bases and J by 0 bases, with 10 bases left in between. In DNA, the CDR3 is TGCGCCAGCAGCTTGGGATCGACTAGCTCCTACGAGCAGTACTTC. This gives the protein CASSLGSTSSYEQYF.

V usage is TRBV25-1 and J usage is TRBJ2-7; maybe TRBD1 (6 bases). Between the trimmed V and J ends, which lost 8 bases and 2 bases, there was a span of 16 bases. Germline CDR1 and CDR2: MGHDK and SYGVNS. The CDR3 length is 14 residues. The DNA of the CDR3 is TGTGCCAGCGTCGCGGAGGCAGGGGCCTACGAGCAGTACTTC. Amino acid sequence: CASVAEAGAYEQYF.

This clone was found once. The V call is TRBV7-2, the J call TRBJ2-5; TRBD2 agrees at 12 bases. The J segment lost 5 bases and the V segment lost 5 bases, leaving 6 bases of the junction unmatched. The CDR3 is 15 amino acids. CDR1 and CDR2 (germline): SGHTA, FQGNSA. CDR3 region: CASSPSSGRVETQYF. CDR3 bases: TGTGCCAGCAGCCCCTCTAGCGGGAGGGTTGAGACCCAGTACTTC. The entire variable domain, with the rest obtained from reference TRBV7-2 and TRBJ2-5, is as follows: GAGVSQSPSNKVTEKGKDVELRCDPISGHTALYWYRQSLGQGLEFLIYFQGNSAPDKSGLPSDRFSAERTGGSVSTLTIQRTQQEDSAVYLCASSPSSGRVETQYFGPGTRLLVL.

The CDR3 loop is CASSLQRGTGEQYF. CDR3 DNA sequence: TGTGCCAGCAGCTTACAACGGGGGACGGGCGAGCAGTACTTC. The rearrangement uses TRBV11-2 and TRBJ2-7; D possibly corresponds to TRBD2 (6 bases). Trimming stripped 2 bases from V and 6 bases from J, with 14 bases between. The germline gives CDR1 SGHAT, CDR2 FQNNGV. This CDR3 comprises 14 residues.

The CDR3 region is CASSLGFGESYEQYF. The DNA for the CDR3 is TGTGCCAGCAGCCTTGGGTTCGGGGAATCCTACGAGCAGTACTTC. The V call is TRBV7-3, the J call TRBJ2-7; D may be TRBD2 (5 bases). CDR1 SGHTA and CDR2 FQGTGA come from the germline V gene. The V gene lost 5 bases and the J gene lost 1 base, with 15 bases spanning the gap. The CDR3 covers 15 residues.

This clone was seen only once. The chain is built from TRBV9 and TRBJ1-6, with TRBD1 matching over 8 bases. The trim removed 8 bases at V and 10 bases at J, leaving 8 bases unmatched. The CDR3 contains 13 residues. In germline, CDR1 is SGDLS, CDR2 YYNGEE. For the CDR3, the DNA is TGTGCCAGTACTCCGACAGGGGAATCACCCCTCCACTTT. It codes for CASTPTGESPLHF. The variable domain in full, with the rest retrieved from reference TRBV9 and TRBJ1-6, is DSGVTQTPKHLITATGQRVTLRCSPRSGDLSVYWYQQSLDQGLQFLIQYYNGEERAKGNILERFSAQQFPDLHSELNLSSLELGDSALYFCASTPTGESPLHFGNGTRLTVT.

This chain links TRBV7-8 with TRBJ2-2, with D hard to call. The CDR3 runs 14 residues. The V and J ends lost 5 bases and 4 bases respectively, with 11 bases between them. From germline, CDR1 is SGHVS and CDR2 FQNEAQ. The CDR3 loop reads CASSAILGTGELFF. DNA for the CDR3: TGTGCCAGCAGCGCGATACTCGGCACCGGGGAGCTGTTTTTT.

The chain links TRBV14 to TRBJ2-1, with 9 bases matching TRBD2. This CDR3 is 13 amino acids long. The J segment lost 10 bases and the V segment lost 1 base, leaving 2 bases of the junction unmatched. Germline V gives CDR1 SGHDN, CDR2 FVKESK. The CDR3 DNA sequence: TGTGCCAGCAGCCAAGGAGCGGGGGGAGAGCAGTTCTTC. Translation gives CASSQGAGGEQFF.

The chain employs TRBV4-1 and TRBJ2-1, with 10 bases fitting TRBD2. The CDR3 contains 14 residues. CDR1 is MGHRA, CDR2 YSYEKL, per germline. J lost 10 bases, V lost 0 bases, and 3 bases had no gene match. The CDR3 spells CASSQDQLAGEQFF. Here the CDR3 DNA reads TGCGCCAGCAGCCAAGATCAACTAGCGGGAGAGCAGTTCTTC.

This clone was seen only once. The chain is built from TRBV29-1 and TRBJ1-2; the D is unclear. The V gene's germline CDR1 is SQVTM and CDR2 ANQGSEA. The germline V and J ends were trimmed by 1 base and 8 bases, with 11 bases remaining between them. The CDR3 runs to 12 residues. DNA of the CDR3: TGCAGCGTTGAAGGTGGCGGAGGGGGCTACACCTTC. It translates to CSVEGGGGGYTF. Complete variable domain (other parts from reference TRBV29-1 and TRBJ1-2): SAVISQKPSRDICQRGTSLTIQCQVDSQVTMMFWYRQQPGQSLTLIATANQGSEATYESGFVIDKFPISRPNLTFSTLTVSNMSPEDSSIYLCSVEGGGGGYTFGSGTRLTVV.

The V call is TRBV6-5, the J call TRBJ1-1, with D possibly being TRBD1 (6 bases). CDR1 and CDR2 (germline): MNHEY, SVGAGI. CDR3 length: 14 residues. The germline V and J ends were trimmed by 5 bases and 1 base, with 11 bases remaining between them. The CDR3 reads CASSIPGQNTEAFF. In nucleotides, the CDR3 is TGTGCCAGCAGTATACCGGGACAGAACACTGAAGCTTTCTTT.

The gene calls are TRBV28 and TRBJ2-7; D is undetermined. Germline V gene lookup returns CDR1 MDHEN and CDR2 SYDVKM. This CDR3 region has 13 residues. V was pared by 3 bases and J by 2 bases, with 8 bases between. The CDR3 DNA sequence: TGTGCCAGCAGTTTCAGGCGACCCTACGAGCAGTACTTC. Translation: CASSFRRPYEQYF.